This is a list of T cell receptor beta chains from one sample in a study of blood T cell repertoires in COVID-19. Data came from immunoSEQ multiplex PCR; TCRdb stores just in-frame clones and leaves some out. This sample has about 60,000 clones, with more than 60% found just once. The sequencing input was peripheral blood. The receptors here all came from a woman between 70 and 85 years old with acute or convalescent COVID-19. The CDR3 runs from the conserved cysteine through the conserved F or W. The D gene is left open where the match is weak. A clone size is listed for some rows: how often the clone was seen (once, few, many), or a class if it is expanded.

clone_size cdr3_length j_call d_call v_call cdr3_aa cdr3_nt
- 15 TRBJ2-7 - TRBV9 CASSVGGGANYEQYF TGTGCCAGCAGCGTAGGTGGGGGGGCCAATTACGAGCAGTACTTC
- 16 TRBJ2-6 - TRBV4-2 CASSQVDSSGANVLTF TGTGCCAGCAGCCAAGTAGACAGCTCTGGGGCCAACGTCCTGACTTTC
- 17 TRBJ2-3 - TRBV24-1 CATSGNRGTTSTDTQYF TGTGCCACCAGTGGTAACAGGGGGACTACTAGCACAGATACGCAGTATTTT
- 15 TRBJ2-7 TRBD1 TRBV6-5 CASRLDGTGVYEQYF TGTGCCAGCAGGTTAGACGGGACAGGGGTCTACGAGCAGTACTTC
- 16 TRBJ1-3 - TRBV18 CASSPQQQASGNTIYF TGTGCCAGCTCACCACAACAACAGGCCTCTGGAAACACCATATATTTT
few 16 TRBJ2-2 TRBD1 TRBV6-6 CASSRSPGQGPGELFF TGTGCCAGCAGTCGAAGTCCGGGACAGGGACCCGGGGAGCTGTTTTTT
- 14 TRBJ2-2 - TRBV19 CASSKAVATGELFF TGTGCCAGTAGTAAGGCGGTGGCCACCGGGGAGCTGTTTTTT
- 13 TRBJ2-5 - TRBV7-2 CASSLSREETQYF TGTGCCAGCAGCTTAAGCAGGGAAGAGACCCAGTACTTC
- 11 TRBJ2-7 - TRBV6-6 CASSQLWEQYF TGTGCCAGCAGTCAACTATGGGAGCAGTACTTC
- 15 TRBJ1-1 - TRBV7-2 CASSLEQGVRSAAFF TGTGCCAGCAGCTTAGAGCAGGGTGTAAGGTCGGCAGCTTTCTTT
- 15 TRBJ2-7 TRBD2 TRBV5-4 CASSHPTSGAVEQYF TGTGCCAGCAGCCATCCGACTAGCGGGGCGGTCGAGCAGTACTTC
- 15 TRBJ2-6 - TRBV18 CASSKKSSGANVLTF TGTGCCAGCTCAAAAAAGAGCTCTGGGGCCAACGTCCTGACTTTC
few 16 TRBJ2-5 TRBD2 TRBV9 CASSVGGLASQETQYF TGTGCCAGCAGCGTAGGGGGACTAGCGAGTCAAGAGACCCAGTACTTC
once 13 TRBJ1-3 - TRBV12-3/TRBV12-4 CASSLSDGNTIYF TGTGCCAGCAGTTTATCAGATGGAAACACCATATATTTT
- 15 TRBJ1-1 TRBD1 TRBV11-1 CASSHGWTGITEAFF TGTGCCAGCAGCCATGGGTGGACAGGGATCACTGAAGCTTTCTTT
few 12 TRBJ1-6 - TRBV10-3 CATAGFNSPLHF TGTGCCACCGCAGGGTTTAATTCACCCCTCCACTTT
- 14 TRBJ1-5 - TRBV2 CASSQGTSLGPQHF TGTGCCAGCAGCCAAGGGACTTCCCTAGGGCCCCAGCATTTT